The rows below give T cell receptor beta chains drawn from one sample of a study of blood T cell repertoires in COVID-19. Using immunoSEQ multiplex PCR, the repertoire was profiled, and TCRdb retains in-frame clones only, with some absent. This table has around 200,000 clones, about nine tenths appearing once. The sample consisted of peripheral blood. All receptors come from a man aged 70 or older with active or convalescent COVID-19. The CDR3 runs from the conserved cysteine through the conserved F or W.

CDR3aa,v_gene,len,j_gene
CASSPAPSPNYGYTF,TRBV11-2,15,TRBJ1-2
CASTRDINTEAFF,TRBV2,13,TRBJ1-1
CASSGTSWSSYNEQFF,TRBV5-1,16,TRBJ2-1
CASSYSVGGVSYGYTF,TRBV6-5,16,TRBJ1-2
CASSPNISGNTIYF,TRBV18,14,TRBJ1-3
CAISDPSVGEEQFF,TRBV10-3,14,TRBJ2-1
CSVNRGVGSGANVLTF,TRBV29-1,16,TRBJ2-6
CASSLMEGGQYF,TRBV7-9,12,TRBJ2-7
CASSPGGGMGTEAFF,TRBV7-2,15,TRBJ1-1
CASSRGMKENTGELFF,TRBV5-5,16,TRBJ2-2
CASSRQTNTEAFF,TRBV18,13,TRBJ1-1
CASSSTRSNQPQHF,TRBV6-5,14,TRBJ1-5
CASIGTTNTGELFF,TRBV3-1/TRBV3-2,14,TRBJ2-2
CSALAGRNTGELFF,TRBV29-1,14,TRBJ2-2
CASSLGLAGGGPQETQYF,TRBV5-1,18,TRBJ2-5
CSASSGYEQYF,TRBV20-1,11,TRBJ2-7
CASSFRDTEAFF,TRBV11-1,12,TRBJ1-1
CASSSGTSGRAVDEFNEQFF,TRBV19,20,TRBJ2-1
CAWRGHSNTEAFF,TRBV30,13,TRBJ1-1
CSVERGGRGASYEQYF,TRBV29-1,16,TRBJ2-7
CASSGTSRSEQFF,TRBV9,13,TRBJ2-1
CASNKGGGAGTDTQYF,TRBV21-1,16,TRBJ2-3
CASSLGLAGETQYF,TRBV28,14,TRBJ2-5
CASSYTGPSAQHF,TRBV7-2,13,TRBJ1-5
CASSPPAGDWGTGELFF,TRBV18,17,TRBJ2-2
CASTDRPGFPQHF,TRBV19,13,TRBJ1-5
CASSQWGGSGNTIYF,TRBV3-1/TRBV3-2,15,TRBJ1-3
CASSATGNNEQFF,TRBV5-1,13,TRBJ2-1
CASSEVLDSTYEQYF,TRBV10-2,15,TRBJ2-7
CATRDMYNEQFF,TRBV24-1,12,TRBJ2-1
CASSTTSLRTGDEKLFF,TRBV9,17,TRBJ1-4
CASSQGWGRPTYEQYF,TRBV4-3,16,TRBJ2-7
CASSSGTSHTEAFF,TRBV11-2,14,TRBJ1-1
CASSRQSYGYTF,TRBV11-2,12,TRBJ1-2
CASRTGPSSETQYF,TRBV2,14,TRBJ2-5
CASSQSPGQKNSPLHF,TRBV4-3,16,TRBJ1-6
CASSPPGFGSGYEQYF,TRBV11-2,16,TRBJ2-7
CASSPPSGTYGRINQPQHF,TRBV18,19,TRBJ1-5
CASSQEFGTSNTEAFF,TRBV14,16,TRBJ1-1
CASSSSGRRDTQYF,TRBV27,14,TRBJ2-3
CASSVNGRATGELFF,TRBV2,15,TRBJ2-2
CASSEYTGTSSYNEQFF,TRBV25-1,17,TRBJ2-1
CASSQVPSPGGDQPQHF,TRBV23-1,17,TRBJ1-5
CASSLGGSNTQYF,TRBV7-2,13,TRBJ2-3
CASSPLTGFGDYGYTF,TRBV4-1,16,TRBJ1-2
CASSERGTGGKAFF,TRBV25-1,14,TRBJ1-1
CASSRRDAQAYTF,TRBV7-2,13,TRBJ1-2
CASSPQAGAYNEQFF,TRBV6-2/TRBV6-3,15,TRBJ2-1